This record covers a single T cell receptor (beta chain). In germline, CDR1 is MNHNY, CDR2 SVGAGI (reference sequence). This CDR3 is 17 amino acids long. V lost 5 bases and J lost 4; bases outside the gene matches: 6. The sample originates from a study of blood T cell repertoires in COVID-19. Study in general: Collection of acute and convalescent COVID-19 samples took place in the United States, Italy and Spain. PBMCs, B-cell-depleted T cells, or T cells provided the cDNA or gDNA that made up the material.

In the authors' workflow: Counts of nucleated cells, estimated from reference gene primer amplification, were obtained. The assay was immunoSEQ multiplex PCR, and TCRdb's table has in-frame clones only and misses some. The DNA was the basis for D and trimming; V, J and clone size are from that table. The sample lists just under 150,000 clones, around 83% occurring once. The TCR originated in a human donor with acute or convalescent COVID-19. The donor label of this sample is uncertain. The sample taken for sequencing was peripheral blood. The rearrangement links TRBV6-6 to TRBJ2-1; 15 bases are shared with TRBD2. The CDR3 DNA reads TGTGCCAGCAGTCCTGGGACTAGCGGGGGGTTGTACAATGAGCAGTTCTTC. It encodes CASSPGTSGGLYNEQFF.